This TCR beta chain was documented in a study of blood T cell repertoires in COVID-19. CDR3 length equals 16 residues. Per the germline V gene, CDR1 is KGHSH and CDR2 is LQKENI. Trimming took off 3 bases at V and 4 bases at J, with 18 bases between the two ends. Produced via immunoSEQ multiplex PCR; TCRdb's table is partial and in-frame only. The sample includes tens of thousands of clones, 85% to 90% seen only once; the top ten take about 7.4%. Input material: peripheral blood. The clonotype comes from a man in his forties or fifties with active COVID-19. This chain links TRBV18 with TRBJ2-5; D call uncertain. The CDR3 protein is CASSPSTEGVGETQYF. The DNA of the CDR3 is TGTGCCAGCTCACCGAGCACGGAAGGAGTGGGAGAGACCCAGTACTTC.